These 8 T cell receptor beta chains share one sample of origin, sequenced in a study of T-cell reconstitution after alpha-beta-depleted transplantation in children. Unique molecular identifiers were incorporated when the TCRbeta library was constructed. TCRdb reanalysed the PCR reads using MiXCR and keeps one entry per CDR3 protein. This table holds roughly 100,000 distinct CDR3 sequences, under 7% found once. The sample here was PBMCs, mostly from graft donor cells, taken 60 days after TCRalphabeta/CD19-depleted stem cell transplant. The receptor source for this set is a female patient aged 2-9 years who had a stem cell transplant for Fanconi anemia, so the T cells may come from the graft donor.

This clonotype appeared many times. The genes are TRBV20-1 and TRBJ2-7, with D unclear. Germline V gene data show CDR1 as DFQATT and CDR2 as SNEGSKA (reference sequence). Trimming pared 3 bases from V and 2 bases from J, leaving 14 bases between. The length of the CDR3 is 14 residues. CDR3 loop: CSARPTTKAYEQYF. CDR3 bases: TGCAGTGCTAGGCCCACAACCAAGGCCTACGAGCAGTACTTC.

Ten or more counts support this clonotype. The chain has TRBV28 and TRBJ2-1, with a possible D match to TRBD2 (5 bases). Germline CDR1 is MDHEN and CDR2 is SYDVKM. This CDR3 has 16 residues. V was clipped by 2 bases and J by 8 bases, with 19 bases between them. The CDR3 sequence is CASSLPGPGSGDEQFF. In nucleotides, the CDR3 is TGTGCCAGCAGTTTACCGGGCCCGGGGTCGGGTGATGAGCAGTTCTTC.

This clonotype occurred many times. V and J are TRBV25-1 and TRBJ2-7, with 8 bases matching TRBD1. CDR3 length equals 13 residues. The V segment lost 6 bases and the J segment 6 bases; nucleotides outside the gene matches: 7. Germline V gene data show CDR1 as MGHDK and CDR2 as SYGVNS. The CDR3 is CASRLNRGSEQYF. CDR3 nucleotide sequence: TGTGCCAGCAGACTCAACAGGGGGTCCGAGCAGTACTTC.

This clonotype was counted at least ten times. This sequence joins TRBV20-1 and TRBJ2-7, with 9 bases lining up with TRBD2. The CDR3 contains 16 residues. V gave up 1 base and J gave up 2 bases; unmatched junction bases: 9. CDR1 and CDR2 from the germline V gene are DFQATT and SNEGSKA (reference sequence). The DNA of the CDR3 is TGCAGTGCTAGAGGGGATAGCGGGAGTTTCCCCTACGAGCAGTACTTC. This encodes CSARGDSGSFPYEQYF.

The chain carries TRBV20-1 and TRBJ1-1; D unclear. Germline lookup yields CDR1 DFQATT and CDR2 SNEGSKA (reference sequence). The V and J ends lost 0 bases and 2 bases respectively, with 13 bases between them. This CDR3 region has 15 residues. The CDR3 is CSAREPRHTNTEAFF. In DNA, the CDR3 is TGCAGTGCTAGAGAACCCCGGCACACAAACACTGAAGCTTTCTTT.

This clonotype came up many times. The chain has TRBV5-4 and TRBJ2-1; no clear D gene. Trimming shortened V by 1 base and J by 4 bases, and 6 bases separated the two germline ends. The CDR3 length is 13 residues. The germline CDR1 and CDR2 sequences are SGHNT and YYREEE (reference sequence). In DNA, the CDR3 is TGTGCCAGCAGCTTGTGGCAGTACAATGAGCAGTTCTTC. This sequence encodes CASSLWQYNEQFF.

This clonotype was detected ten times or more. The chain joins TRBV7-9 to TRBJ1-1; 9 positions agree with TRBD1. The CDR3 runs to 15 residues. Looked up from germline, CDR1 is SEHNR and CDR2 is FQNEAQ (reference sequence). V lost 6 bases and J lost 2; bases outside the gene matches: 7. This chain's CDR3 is CASSRMDRGNTEAFF. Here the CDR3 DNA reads TGTGCCAGCAGTCGGATGGACAGGGGCAACACTGAAGCTTTCTTT.

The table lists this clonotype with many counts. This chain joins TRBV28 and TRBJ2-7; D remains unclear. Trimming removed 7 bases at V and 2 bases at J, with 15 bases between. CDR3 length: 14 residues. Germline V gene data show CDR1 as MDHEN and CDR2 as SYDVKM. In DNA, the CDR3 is TGTGCCAGCACCACTTACATACCCCCCTACGAGCAGTACTTC. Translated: CASTTYIPPYEQYF. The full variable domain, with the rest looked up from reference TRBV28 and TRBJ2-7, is DVKVTQSSRYLVKRTGEKVFLECVQDMDHENMFWYRQDPGLGLRLIYFSYDVKMKEKGDIPEGYSVSREKKERFSLILESASTNQTSMYLCASTTYIPPYEQYFGPGTRLTVT.